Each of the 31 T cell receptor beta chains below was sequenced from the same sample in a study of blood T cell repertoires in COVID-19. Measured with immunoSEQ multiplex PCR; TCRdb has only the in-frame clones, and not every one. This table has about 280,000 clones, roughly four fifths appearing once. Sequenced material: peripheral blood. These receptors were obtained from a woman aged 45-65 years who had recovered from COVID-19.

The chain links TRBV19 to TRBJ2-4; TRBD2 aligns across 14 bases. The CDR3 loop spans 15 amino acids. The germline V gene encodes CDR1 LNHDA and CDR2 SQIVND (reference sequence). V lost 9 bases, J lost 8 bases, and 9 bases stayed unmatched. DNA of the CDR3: TGTGCCAGCGGGACTAGCGGGGGCGTGGTGGACATTCAGTACTTC. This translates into CASGTSGGVVDIQYF.

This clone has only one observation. The CDR3 DNA reads as TGCGCCAGTCAAACGACAGGGGGTTTCACTGAAGCTTTCTTT. Translation: CASQTTGGFTEAFF. The rearrangement uses TRBV5-1 and TRBJ1-1; the match to TRBD1 covers 9 bases. With 8 bases clipped from V and 4 bases from J, the junction kept 9 bases outside the gene matches. CDR1 is SGHRS and CDR2 is YFSETQ in the germline V gene. The CDR3 covers 14 residues.

Here the CDR3 reads CASSGAGDTQYF. The CDR3 DNA reads TGTGCCAGCAGCGGGGCAGGGGATACGCAGTATTTT. This sequence joins TRBV7-9 and TRBJ2-3, with D possibly matching TRBD1 (5 bases). The CDR3 consists of 12 residues. The germline V gene encodes CDR1 SEHNR and CDR2 FQNEAQ (reference sequence). V gave up 5 bases and J gave up 6 bases, with 9 bases separating them.

CDR3 nucleotides: TGCGCCAGCCGTACGGGTATCTCCTACAATGAGCAGTTCTTC. This translates into CASRTGISYNEQFF. This chain connects TRBV5-1 to TRBJ2-1; no firm D call. This CDR3 is 14 amino acids long. CDR1 is SGHRS and CDR2 is YFSETQ in the germline V gene. Deletions cut 7 bases from V and 0 bases from J, with 11 bases between.

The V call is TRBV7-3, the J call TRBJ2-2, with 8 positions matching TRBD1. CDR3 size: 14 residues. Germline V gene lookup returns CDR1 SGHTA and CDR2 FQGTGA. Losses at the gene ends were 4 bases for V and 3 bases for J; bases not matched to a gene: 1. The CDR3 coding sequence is TGTGCCAGCAGCTGGACAGGGTACACCGGGGAGCTGTTTTTT. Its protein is CASSWTGYTGELFF.

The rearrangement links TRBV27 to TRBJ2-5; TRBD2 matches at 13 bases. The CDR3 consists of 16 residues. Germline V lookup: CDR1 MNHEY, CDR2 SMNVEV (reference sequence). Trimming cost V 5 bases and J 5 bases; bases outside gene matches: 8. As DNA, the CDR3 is TGTGCCAGCAGTACCGGACTAGCGGGAGTAAAGGAGACCCAGTACTTC. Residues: CASSTGLAGVKETQYF.

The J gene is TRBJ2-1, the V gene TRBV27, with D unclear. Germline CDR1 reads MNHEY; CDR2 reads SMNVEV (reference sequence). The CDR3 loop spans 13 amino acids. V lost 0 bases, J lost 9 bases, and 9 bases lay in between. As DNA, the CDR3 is TGTGCCAGCAGTTTATCCCCGGGTGGTGAGCAGTTCTTC. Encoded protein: CASSLSPGGEQFF.

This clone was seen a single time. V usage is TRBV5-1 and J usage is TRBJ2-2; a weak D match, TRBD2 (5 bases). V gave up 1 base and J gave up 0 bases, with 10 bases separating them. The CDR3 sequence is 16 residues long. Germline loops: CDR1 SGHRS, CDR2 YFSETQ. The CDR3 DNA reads TGCGCCAGCAGCTTGCACCTAGCCTCGAACACCGGGGAGCTGTTTTTT. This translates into CASSLHLASNTGELFF.

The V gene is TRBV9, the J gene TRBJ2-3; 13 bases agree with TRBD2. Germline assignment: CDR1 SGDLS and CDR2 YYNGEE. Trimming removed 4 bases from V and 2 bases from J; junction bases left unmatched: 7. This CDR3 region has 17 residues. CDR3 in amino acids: CASSPLAGGRNTDTQYF. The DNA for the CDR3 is TGTGCCAGCAGCCCACTAGCGGGGGGGAGAAACACAGATACGCAGTATTTT.

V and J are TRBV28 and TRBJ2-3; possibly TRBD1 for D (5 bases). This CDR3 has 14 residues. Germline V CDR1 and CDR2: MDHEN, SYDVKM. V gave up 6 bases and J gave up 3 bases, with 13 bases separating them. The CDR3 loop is CASRPQPGTDTQYF. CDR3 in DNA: TGTGCCAGCAGGCCCCAGCCAGGGACAGATACGCAGTATTTT.

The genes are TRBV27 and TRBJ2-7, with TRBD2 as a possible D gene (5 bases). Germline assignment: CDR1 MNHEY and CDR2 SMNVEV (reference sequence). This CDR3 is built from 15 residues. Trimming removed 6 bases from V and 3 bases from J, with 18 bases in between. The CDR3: CASRDSAIVSYEQYF. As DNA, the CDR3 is TGTGCCAGCAGGGACTCAGCTATTGTCAGCTACGAGCAGTACTTC.

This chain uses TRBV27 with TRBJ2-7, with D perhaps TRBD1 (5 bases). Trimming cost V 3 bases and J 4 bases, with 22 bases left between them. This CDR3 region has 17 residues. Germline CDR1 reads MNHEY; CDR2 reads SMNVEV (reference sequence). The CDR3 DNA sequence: TGTGCCAGCAGTTTCGACGGGCTCTCCAGGGCCCCTTACGAGCAGTACTTC. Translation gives CASSFDGLSRAPYEQYF.

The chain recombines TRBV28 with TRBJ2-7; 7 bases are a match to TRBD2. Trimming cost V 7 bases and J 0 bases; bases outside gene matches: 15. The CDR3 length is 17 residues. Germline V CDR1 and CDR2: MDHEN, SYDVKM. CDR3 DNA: TGTGCCAGCACCGACCCCTCAGGGAGCGGGGACTCCTACGAGCAGTACTTC. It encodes CASTDPSGSGDSYEQYF.

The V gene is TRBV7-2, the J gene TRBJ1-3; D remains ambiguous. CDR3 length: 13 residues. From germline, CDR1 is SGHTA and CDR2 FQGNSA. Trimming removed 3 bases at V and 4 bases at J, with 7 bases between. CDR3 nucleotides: TGTGCCAGCAGCTTTTACACGGGAAACACCATATATTTT. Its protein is CASSFYTGNTIYF. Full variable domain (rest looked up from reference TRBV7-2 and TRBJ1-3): GAGVSQSPSNKVTEKGKDVELRCDPISGHTALYWYRQSLGQGLEFLIYFQGNSAPDKSGLPSDRFSAERTGGSVSTLTIQRTQQEDSAVYLCASSFYTGNTIYFGEGSWLTVV.

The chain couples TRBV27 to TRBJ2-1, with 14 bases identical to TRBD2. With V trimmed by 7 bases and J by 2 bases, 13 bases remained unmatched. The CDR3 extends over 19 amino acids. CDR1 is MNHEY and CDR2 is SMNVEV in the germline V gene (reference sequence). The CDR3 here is CASTRGVTSGGAAYNEQFF. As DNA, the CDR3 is TGTGCCAGCACCCGGGGGGTGACTAGCGGGGGGGCTGCCTACAATGAGCAGTTCTTC.

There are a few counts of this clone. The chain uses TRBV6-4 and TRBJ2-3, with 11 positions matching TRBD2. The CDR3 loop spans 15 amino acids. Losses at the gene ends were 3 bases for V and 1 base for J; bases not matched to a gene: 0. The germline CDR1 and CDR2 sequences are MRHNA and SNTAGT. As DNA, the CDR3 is TGTGCCAGCAGTGAGACTAGCGGGGGCACAGATACGCAGTATTTT. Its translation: CASSETSGGTDTQYF.

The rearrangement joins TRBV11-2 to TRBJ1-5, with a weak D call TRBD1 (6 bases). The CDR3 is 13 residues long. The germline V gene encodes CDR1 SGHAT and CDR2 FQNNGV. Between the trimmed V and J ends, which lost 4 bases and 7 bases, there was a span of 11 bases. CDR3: CASSSYRDQPQHF. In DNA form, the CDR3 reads TGTGCCAGCAGCTCGTACAGGGACCAGCCCCAGCATTTT.

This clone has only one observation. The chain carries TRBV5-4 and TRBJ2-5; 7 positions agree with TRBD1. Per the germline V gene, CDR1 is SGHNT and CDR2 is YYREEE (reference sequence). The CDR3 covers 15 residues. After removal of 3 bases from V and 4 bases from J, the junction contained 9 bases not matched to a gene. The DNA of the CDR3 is TGTGCCAGCAGCTATGACAGGGCGTTAGGAGAGACCCAGTACTTC. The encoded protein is CASSYDRALGETQYF. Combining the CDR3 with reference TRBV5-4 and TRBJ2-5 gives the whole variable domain ETGVTQSPTHLIKTRGQQVTLRCSSQSGHNTVSWYQQALGQGPQFIFQYYREEENGRGNFPPRFSGLQFPNYSSELNVNALELDDSALYLCASSYDRALGETQYFGPGTRLLVL.

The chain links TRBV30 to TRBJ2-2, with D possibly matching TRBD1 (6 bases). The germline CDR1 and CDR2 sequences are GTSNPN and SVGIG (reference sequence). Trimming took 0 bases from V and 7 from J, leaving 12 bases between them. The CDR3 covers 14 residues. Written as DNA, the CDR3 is TGTGCCTGGAGTGTACCAGGGGAGAGCGGGGAGCTGTTTTTT. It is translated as CAWSVPGESGELFF.

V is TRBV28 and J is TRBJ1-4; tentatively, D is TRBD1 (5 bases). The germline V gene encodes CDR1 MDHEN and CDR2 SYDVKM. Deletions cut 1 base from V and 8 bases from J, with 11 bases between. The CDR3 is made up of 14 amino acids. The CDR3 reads CASSLSGRIEKLFF. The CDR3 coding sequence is TGTGCCAGCAGTTTATCAGGGAGGATAGAAAAACTGTTTTTT.

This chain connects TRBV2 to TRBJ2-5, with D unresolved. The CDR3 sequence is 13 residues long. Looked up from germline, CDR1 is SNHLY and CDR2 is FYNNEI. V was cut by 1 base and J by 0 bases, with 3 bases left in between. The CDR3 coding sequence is TGTGCCAGCAGTGAAGACTACCAAGAGACCCAGTACTTC. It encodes CASSEDYQETQYF.

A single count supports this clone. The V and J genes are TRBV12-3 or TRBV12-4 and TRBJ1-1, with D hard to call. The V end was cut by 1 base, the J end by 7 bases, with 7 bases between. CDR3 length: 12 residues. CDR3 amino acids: CASSLGHSEAFF. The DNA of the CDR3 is TGTGCCAGCAGTTTAGGACATAGTGAAGCTTTCTTT.

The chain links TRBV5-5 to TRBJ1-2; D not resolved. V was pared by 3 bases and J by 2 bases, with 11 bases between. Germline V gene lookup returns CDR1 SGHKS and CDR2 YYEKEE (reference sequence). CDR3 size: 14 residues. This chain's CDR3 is CASSSPPRNYGYTF. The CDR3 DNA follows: TGTGCCAGCAGCTCGCCTCCACGGAACTATGGCTACACCTTC.

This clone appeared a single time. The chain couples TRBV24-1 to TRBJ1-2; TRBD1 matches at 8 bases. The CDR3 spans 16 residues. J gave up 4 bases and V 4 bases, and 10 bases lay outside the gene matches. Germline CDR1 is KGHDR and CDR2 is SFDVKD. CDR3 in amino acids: CATSDLTEQGVYGYTF. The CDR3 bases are TGTGCCACCAGTGACCTAACGGAACAGGGGGTCTATGGCTACACCTTC.

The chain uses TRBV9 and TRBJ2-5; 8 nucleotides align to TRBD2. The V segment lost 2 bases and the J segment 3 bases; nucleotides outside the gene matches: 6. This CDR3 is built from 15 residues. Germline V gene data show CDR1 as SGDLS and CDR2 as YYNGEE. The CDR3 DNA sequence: TGTGCCAGCAGCGTCACGCAGCGGGAGAAAGAGACCCAGTACTTC. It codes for CASSVTQREKETQYF.

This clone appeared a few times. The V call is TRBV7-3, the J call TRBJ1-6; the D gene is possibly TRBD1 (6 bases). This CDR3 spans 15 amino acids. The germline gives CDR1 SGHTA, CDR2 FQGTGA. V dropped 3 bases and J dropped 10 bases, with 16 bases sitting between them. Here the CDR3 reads CASSLTAGVDSPLHF. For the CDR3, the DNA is TGTGCCAGCAGCTTGACGGCAGGGGTCGACTCACCCCTCCACTTT.

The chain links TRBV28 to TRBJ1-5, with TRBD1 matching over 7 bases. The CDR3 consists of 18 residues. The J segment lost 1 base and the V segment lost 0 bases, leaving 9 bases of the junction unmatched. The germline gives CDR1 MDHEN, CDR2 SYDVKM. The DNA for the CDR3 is TGTGCCAGCAGTTTATGGTGGCAGGGGGTCGGGAGCAATCAGCCCCAGCATTTT. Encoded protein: CASSLWWQGVGSNQPQHF.

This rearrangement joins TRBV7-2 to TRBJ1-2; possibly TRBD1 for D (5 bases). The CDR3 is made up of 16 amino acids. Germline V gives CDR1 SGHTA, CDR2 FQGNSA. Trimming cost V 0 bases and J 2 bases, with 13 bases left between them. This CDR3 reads CASSLAATDVNYGYTF. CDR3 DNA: TGTGCCAGCAGCTTAGCAGCGACAGATGTAAACTATGGCTACACCTTC.

The DNA of the CDR3 is TGTGCCAGCAGCCTCCGTGGGGGGGGACCCCCCGAGCAGTTCTTC. Translation gives CASSLRGGGPPEQFF. The V gene is TRBV5-6, the J gene TRBJ2-1; 7 positions match TRBD2. The CDR3 has 15 residues. From germline, CDR1 is SGHDT and CDR2 YYEEEE. V dropped 4 bases and J dropped 10; count of bases not matched to a gene: 14.

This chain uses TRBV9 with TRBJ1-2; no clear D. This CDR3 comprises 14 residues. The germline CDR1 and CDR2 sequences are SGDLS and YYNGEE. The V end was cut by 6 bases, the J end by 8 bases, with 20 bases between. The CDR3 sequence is CASTAFGEVEGYTF. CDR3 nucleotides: TGTGCCAGCACCGCGTTCGGGGAAGTAGAAGGCTACACCTTC.

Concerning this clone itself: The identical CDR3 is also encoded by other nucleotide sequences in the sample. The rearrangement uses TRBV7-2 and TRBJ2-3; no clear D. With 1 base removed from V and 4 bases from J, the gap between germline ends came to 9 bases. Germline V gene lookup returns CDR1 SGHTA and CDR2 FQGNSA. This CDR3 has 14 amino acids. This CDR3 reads CASSLGGGSDTQYF. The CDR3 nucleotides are TGTGCCAGCAGCTTAGGCGGCGGCTCAGATACGCAGTATTTT.